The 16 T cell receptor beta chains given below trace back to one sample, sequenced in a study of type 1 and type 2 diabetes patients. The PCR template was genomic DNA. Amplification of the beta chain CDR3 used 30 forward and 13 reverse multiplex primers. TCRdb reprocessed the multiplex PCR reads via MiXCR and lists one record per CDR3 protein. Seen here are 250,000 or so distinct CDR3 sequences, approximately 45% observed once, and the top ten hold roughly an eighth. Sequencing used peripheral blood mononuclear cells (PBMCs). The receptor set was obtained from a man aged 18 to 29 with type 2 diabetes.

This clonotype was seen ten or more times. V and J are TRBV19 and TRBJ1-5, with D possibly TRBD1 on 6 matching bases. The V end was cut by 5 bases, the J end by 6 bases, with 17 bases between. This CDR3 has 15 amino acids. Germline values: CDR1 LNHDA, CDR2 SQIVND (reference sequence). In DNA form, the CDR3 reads TGTGCCAGTAGTCTCTCCCCCGACAGGATTCAGCCCCAGCATTTT. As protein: CASSLSPDRIQPQHF.

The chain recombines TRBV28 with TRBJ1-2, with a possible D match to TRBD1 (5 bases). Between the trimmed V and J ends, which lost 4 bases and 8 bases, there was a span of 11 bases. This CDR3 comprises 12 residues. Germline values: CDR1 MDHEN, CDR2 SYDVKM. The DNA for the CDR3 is TGTGCCAGCAGTTCTCAGGGAGGAGGCTACACCTTC. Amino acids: CASSSQGGGYTF.

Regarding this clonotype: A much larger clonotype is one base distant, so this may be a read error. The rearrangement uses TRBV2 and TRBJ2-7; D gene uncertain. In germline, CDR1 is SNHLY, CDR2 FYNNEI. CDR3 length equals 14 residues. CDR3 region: CASSLQGATYGQYF. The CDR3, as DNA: TGTGCCAGCAGTCTGCAAGGTGCCACCTACGGGCAGTACTTC.

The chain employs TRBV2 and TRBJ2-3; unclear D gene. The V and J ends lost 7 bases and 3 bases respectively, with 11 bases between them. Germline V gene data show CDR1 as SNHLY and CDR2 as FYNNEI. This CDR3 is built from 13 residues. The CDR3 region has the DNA TGTGCCAGCAAATCGAGTAAGACAGATACGCAGTATTTT. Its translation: CASKSSKTDTQYF.

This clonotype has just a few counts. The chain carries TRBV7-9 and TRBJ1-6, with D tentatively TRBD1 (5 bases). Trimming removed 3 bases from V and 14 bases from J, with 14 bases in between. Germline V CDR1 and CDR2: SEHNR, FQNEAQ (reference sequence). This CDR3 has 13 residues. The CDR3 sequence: CASSFGTILTLHF. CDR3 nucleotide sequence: TGTGCCAGCAGCTTCGGGACGATACTCACCCTCCACTTT.

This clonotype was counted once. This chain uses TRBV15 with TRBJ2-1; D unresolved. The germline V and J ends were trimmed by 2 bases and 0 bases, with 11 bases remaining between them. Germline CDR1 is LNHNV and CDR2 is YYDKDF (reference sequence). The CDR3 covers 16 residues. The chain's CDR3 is CATSRQLPTSYNEQFF. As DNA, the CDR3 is TGTGCCACCAGCAGACAATTACCAACCTCCTACAATGAGCAGTTCTTC. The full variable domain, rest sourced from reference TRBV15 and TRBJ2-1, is DAMVIQNPRYQVTQFGKPVTLSCSQTLNHNVMYWYQQKSSQAPKLLFHYYDKDFNNEADTPDNFQSRRPNTSFCFLDIRSPGLGDTAMYLCATSRQLPTSYNEQFFGPGTRLTVL.

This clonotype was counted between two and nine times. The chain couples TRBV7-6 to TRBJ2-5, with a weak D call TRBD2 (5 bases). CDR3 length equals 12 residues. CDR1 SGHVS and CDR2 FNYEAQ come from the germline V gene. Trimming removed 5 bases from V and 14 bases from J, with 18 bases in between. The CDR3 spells CASSPYERGPYF. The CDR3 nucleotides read TGTGCCAGCAGCCCCTATGAGCGAGGGCCATACTTC.

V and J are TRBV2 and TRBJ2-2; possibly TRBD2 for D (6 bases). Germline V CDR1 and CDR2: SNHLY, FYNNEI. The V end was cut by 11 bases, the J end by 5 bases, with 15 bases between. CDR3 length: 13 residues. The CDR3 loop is CARRLGGTGELFF. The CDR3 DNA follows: TGTGCCCGAAGACTAGGCGGGACCGGGGAGCTGTTTTTT.

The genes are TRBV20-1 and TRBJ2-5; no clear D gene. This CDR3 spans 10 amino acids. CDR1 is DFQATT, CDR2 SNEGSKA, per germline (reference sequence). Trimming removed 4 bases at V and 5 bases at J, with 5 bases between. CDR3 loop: CSANWETQYF. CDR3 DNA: TGCAGTGCTAACTGGGAGACCCAGTACTTC.

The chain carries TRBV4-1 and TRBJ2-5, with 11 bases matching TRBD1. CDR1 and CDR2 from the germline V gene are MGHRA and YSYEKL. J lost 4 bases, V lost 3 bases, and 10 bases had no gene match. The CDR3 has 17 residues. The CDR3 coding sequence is TGCGCCAGCAGCCATTTAGGACAGGGGGCGCATAGAGAGACCCAGTACTTC. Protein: CASSHLGQGAHRETQYF.

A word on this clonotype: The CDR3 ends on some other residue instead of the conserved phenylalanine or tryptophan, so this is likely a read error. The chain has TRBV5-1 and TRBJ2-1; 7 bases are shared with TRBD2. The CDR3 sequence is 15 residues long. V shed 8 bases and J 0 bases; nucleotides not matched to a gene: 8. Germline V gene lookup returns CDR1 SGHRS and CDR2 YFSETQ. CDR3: CASSSGGSSYNEQFL. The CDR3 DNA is TGCGCCAGTTCTAGCGGAGGGAGCTCCTACAATGAGCAGTTCCTC.

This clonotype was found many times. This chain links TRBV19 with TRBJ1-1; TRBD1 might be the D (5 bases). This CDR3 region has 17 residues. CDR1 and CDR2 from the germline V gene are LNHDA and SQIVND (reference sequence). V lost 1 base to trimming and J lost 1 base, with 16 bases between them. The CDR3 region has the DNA TGTGCCAGTAGTATAGCCGACGAGACAGTGACGAACACTGAAGCTTTCTTT. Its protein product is CASSIADETVTNTEAFF.

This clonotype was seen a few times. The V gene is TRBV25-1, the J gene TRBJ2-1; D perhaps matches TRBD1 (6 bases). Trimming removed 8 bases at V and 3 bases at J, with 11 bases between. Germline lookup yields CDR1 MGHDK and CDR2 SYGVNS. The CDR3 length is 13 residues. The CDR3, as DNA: TGTGCCAGCTCAGGGGACAACTACAATGAGCAGTTCTTC. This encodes CASSGDNYNEQFF.

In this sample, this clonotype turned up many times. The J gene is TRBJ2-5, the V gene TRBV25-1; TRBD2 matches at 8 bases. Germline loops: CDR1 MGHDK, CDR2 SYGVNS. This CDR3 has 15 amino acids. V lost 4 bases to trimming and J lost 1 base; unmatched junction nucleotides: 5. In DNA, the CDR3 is TGTGCCAGCAGTGGGGAACTAGCGGTCCAAGAGACCCAGTACTTC. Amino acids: CASSGELAVQETQYF.

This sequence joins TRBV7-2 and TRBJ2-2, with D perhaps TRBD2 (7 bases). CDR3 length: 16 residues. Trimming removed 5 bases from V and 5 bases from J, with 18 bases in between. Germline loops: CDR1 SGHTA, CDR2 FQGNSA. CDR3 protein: CASSQRGGSGTGELFF. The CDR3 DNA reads TGTGCCAGCAGCCAAAGGGGGGGATCGGGAACCGGGGAGCTGTTTTTT.

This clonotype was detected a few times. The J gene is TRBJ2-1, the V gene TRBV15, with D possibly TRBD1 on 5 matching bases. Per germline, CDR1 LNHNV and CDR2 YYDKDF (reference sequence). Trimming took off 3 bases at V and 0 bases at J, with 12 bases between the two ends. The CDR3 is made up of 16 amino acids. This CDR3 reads CATSSYDSSSYNEQFF. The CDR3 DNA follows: TGTGCCACCAGCAGCTACGACAGTAGCTCCTACAATGAGCAGTTCTTC.